A single sample is the source of the 28 T cell receptor beta chains below, sequenced in a study of blood T cell repertoires in COVID-19. Here immunoSEQ multiplex PCR was the method, and the copy in TCRdb shows in-frame clones only, minus some. The profile shows 200,000 or so clones, about nine tenths of them singletons. Sequencing used peripheral blood. All receptors come from a woman in her sixties or seventies with acute or convalescent COVID-19.

The chain joins TRBV19 to TRBJ1-5; D gene ambiguous. CDR1 is LNHDA, CDR2 SQIVND, per germline (reference sequence). The V end was cut by 1 base, the J end by 7 bases, with 8 bases between. The CDR3 covers 13 residues. The CDR3 spells CASSIGPNQPQHF. CDR3 coding DNA: TGTGCCAGTAGTATAGGGCCCAACCAGCCCCAGCATTTT.

This chain uses TRBV9 with TRBJ1-3, with 9 bases fitting TRBD1. V lost 0 bases and J lost 1; bases outside the gene matches: 2. This CDR3 is 16 amino acids long. CDR1 is SGDLS, CDR2 YYNGEE, per germline. The CDR3 region is CASSVVGQGSGNTIYF. DNA of the CDR3: TGTGCCAGCAGCGTAGTAGGACAGGGGTCTGGAAACACCATATATTTT.

The chain uses TRBV7-6 and TRBJ1-6; TRBD1 agrees at 7 bases. Germline CDR1 SGHVS, CDR2 FNYEAQ. This CDR3 region has 15 residues. V trimming: 5 bases; J trimming: 6 bases; junction bases outside the gene matches: 7. The CDR3 region has the DNA TGTGCCAGCAGCGAGGGACAGCCAGTTAATTCACCCCTCCACTTT. Translating gives CASSEGQPVNSPLHF.

This chain connects TRBV19 to TRBJ1-2; 11 bases align to TRBD1. The V gene's germline CDR1 is LNHDA and CDR2 SQIVND (reference sequence). Unmatched junction bases numbered 3, after V lost 5 bases and J lost 4 bases. CDR3 size: 14 residues. The CDR3 region has the DNA TGTGCCAGTAGTCGGACAGGGGGCTTCTATGGCTACACCTTC. Translated, it gives CASSRTGGFYGYTF.

CDR3 in amino acids: CASSRQSRDEKLFF. CDR3 DNA sequence: TGCGCCAGCAGCCGACAGTCCAGGGATGAAAAACTGTTTTTT. V gene TRBV5-1 combines with J gene TRBJ1-4; D may be TRBD1 (5 bases). The V and J ends lost 4 bases and 6 bases respectively, with 13 bases between them. The CDR3 spans 14 residues. Germline V lookup: CDR1 SGHRS, CDR2 YFSETQ.

This sequence joins TRBV5-1 and TRBJ1-2, with 7 bases identical to TRBD1. Germline-derived CDR1 and CDR2 are SGHRS and YFSETQ. CDR3 length: 15 residues. V was clipped by 4 bases and J by 2 bases; unmatched bases: 8. In nucleotides, the CDR3 is TGCGCCAGCAGCGTGGAGGGGGCTTTGAACTATGGCTACACCTTC. This translates into CASSVEGALNYGYTF.

The rearrangement uses TRBV27 and TRBJ1-4, with D perhaps matching TRBD1 (6 bases). CDR1 and CDR2 from the germline V gene are MNHEY and SMNVEV (reference sequence). The CDR3 spans 15 residues. Trimming took 0 bases from V and 6 from J, leaving 11 bases between them. Here the CDR3 reads CASSLSPGVYEKLFF. The CDR3 bases are TGTGCCAGCAGTTTATCTCCAGGGGTTTATGAAAAACTGTTTTTT.

This chain links TRBV18 with TRBJ1-4; D ambiguous. V was pared by 2 bases and J by 8 bases, with 12 bases between. Germline V gives CDR1 KGHSH, CDR2 LQKENI. The CDR3 consists of 14 residues. The CDR3 DNA sequence: TGTGCCAGCTCACCAATGGCAACAAAGGAAAAACTGTTTTTT. This codes for CASSPMATKEKLFF. Complete variable domain (other parts from reference TRBV18 and TRBJ1-4): NAGVMQNPRHLVRRRGQEARLRCSPMKGHSHVYWYRQLPEEGLKFMVYLQKENIIDESGMPKERFSAEFPKEGPSILRIQQVVRGDSAAYFCASSPMATKEKLFFGSGTQLSVL.

The chain uses TRBV7-7 and TRBJ1-6, with D unresolved. The CDR3 runs to 14 residues. V was clipped by 6 bases and J by 10 bases, with 16 bases between them. CDR1 and CDR2 (germline): SSHAT, FNYEAQ (reference sequence). The CDR3 here is CASRHQALQSPLHF. CDR3 coding DNA: TGTGCCAGCAGACACCAGGCCCTTCAATCACCCCTCCACTTT.

The chain is built from TRBV18 and TRBJ2-1; D is perhaps TRBD2 (5 bases). V was clipped by 0 bases and J by 4 bases, with 7 bases between them. This CDR3 region has 14 residues. Germline CDR1 reads KGHSH; CDR2 reads LQKENI. CDR3 loop: CASSPPREYNEQFF. The CDR3 DNA sequence: TGTGCCAGCTCACCACCGAGGGAATACAATGAGCAGTTCTTC.

The CDR3, as DNA: TGTGCCAGCAGTCAACAGGGGACGGCGCAGTATTTT. Translation gives CASSQQGTAQYF. V and J are TRBV6-5 and TRBJ2-3; 7 nucleotides line up with TRBD1. The germline CDR1 and CDR2 sequences are MNHEY and SVGAGI. The CDR3 sequence is 12 residues long. V trimming: 5 bases; J trimming: 10 bases; junction bases outside the gene matches: 6.

The chain has TRBV3-1 (or the pseudogene TRBV3-2) and TRBJ2-3; D might be TRBD2 (6 bases). There are 15 residues in the CDR3. The germline V and J ends were trimmed by 3 bases and 6 bases, with 16 bases remaining between them. CDR1 LGHDT and CDR2 YNNKEL come from the germline V gene (reference sequence). In DNA form, the CDR3 reads TGTGCCAGCAGCCATGGAACGGGGGTAGTGGATACGCAGTATTTT. It encodes CASSHGTGVVDTQYF.

V gene TRBV15 combines with J gene TRBJ2-7; a weak D match, TRBD1 (6 bases). The V gene lost 0 bases and the J gene lost 6 bases, with 12 bases spanning the gap. Germline V lookup: CDR1 LNHNV, CDR2 YYDKDF (reference sequence). The CDR3 spans 14 residues. The CDR3 reads CATSRDRLRGEQYF. In DNA, the CDR3 is TGTGCCACCAGCAGAGATCGTCTCAGGGGCGAGCAGTACTTC. Combining the CDR3 with reference TRBV15 and TRBJ2-7 gives the whole variable domain DAMVIQNPRYQVTQFGKPVTLSCSQTLNHNVMYWYQQKSSQAPKLLFHYYDKDFNNEADTPDNFQSRRPNTSFCFLDIRSPGLGDTAMYLCATSRDRLRGEQYFGPGTRLTVT.

The rearrangement joins TRBV19 to TRBJ2-1, with 9 positions matching TRBD2. This CDR3 is 15 amino acids long. J lost 5 bases, V lost 5 bases, and 7 bases had no gene match. Germline V gene data show CDR1 as LNHDA and CDR2 as SQIVND (reference sequence). The CDR3 protein is CASSDSGRHHNEQFF. CDR3 in DNA: TGTGCCAGTAGTGATAGCGGGAGACACCACAATGAGCAGTTCTTC.

This chain uses TRBV28 with TRBJ1-4; TRBD1 might be the D (6 bases). The CDR3 runs 16 residues. Between the trimmed V and J ends, which lost 4 bases and 3 bases, there was a span of 15 bases. Looked up from germline, CDR1 is MDHEN and CDR2 is SYDVKM. The CDR3 DNA sequence: TGTGCCAGCAGTTCTACCTTACAGGGCCCTAATGAAAAACTGTTTTTT. Amino acid sequence: CASSSTLQGPNEKLFF.

V is TRBV2 and J is TRBJ2-3; 9 bases are shared with TRBD2. There are 14 residues in the CDR3. The ends lost 6 bases at V and 1 base at J; junction bases unmatched: 2. Germline CDR1 SNHLY, CDR2 FYNNEI. CDR3 nucleotide sequence: TGTGCCAGCAGGGTAGCGGGAGGCACAGATACGCAGTATTTT. It yields the protein CASRVAGGTDTQYF.

Within the sample, this clone is medium-sized. The rearrangement uses TRBV19 and TRBJ2-1; 7 positions match TRBD1. The CDR3 contains 17 residues. Germline V gives CDR1 LNHDA, CDR2 SQIVND (reference sequence). V trimming: 4 bases; J trimming: 6 bases; junction bases outside the gene matches: 15. CDR3 region: CASSNHRGLGAVNEQFF. The CDR3 nucleotides read TGTGCCAGTAGTAACCACAGGGGCCTAGGAGCGGTCAATGAGCAGTTCTTC. The full variable domain, rest sourced from reference TRBV19 and TRBJ2-1, is DGGITQSPKYLFRKEGQNVTLSCEQNLNHDAMYWYRQDPGQGLRLIYYSQIVNDFQKGDIAEGYSVSREKKESFPLTVTSAQKNPTAFYLCASSNHRGLGAVNEQFFGPGTRLTVL.

CDR3 in amino acids: CASSQDLGTSGGYTDTQYF. The CDR3 DNA follows: TGTGCCAGCAGCCAAGATCTGGGGACTAGCGGGGGGTACACAGATACGCAGTATTTT. The genes are TRBV3-1 (or the pseudogene TRBV3-2) and TRBJ2-3; 15 bases are a match to TRBD2. V lost 0 bases, J lost 2 bases, and 6 bases stayed unmatched. The CDR3 has 19 amino acids. CDR1 LGHDT and CDR2 YNNKEL come from the germline V gene (reference sequence).

This chain uses TRBV30 with TRBJ1-5, with 7 bases that match TRBD1. CDR1 and CDR2 (germline): GTSNPN, SVGIG (reference sequence). The CDR3 covers 15 residues. J gave up 2 bases and V 3 bases, and 7 bases lay outside the gene matches. Here the CDR3 reads CAWRPTGRGNQPQHF. The CDR3 DNA reads TGTGCCTGGAGACCGACAGGGCGCGGCAATCAGCCCCAGCATTTT. The full variable domain, its missing parts supplied by reference TRBV30 and TRBJ1-5, is SQTIHQWPATLVQPVGSPLSLECTVEGTSNPNLYWYRQAAGRGLQLLFYSVGIGQISSEVPQNLSASRPQDRQFILSSKKLLLSDSGFYLCAWRPTGRGNQPQHFGDGTRLSIL.

This sequence joins TRBV19 and TRBJ1-3, with TRBD1 matching 8 bases. V trimming: 4 bases; J trimming: 1 base; junction bases outside the gene matches: 6. The CDR3 is made up of 16 amino acids. In germline, CDR1 is LNHDA, CDR2 SQIVND (reference sequence). The CDR3 sequence is CASSTTGGTSGNTIYF. DNA of the CDR3: TGTGCCAGTAGTACTACAGGGGGAACTTCTGGAAACACCATATATTTT.

The V call is TRBV5-6, the J call TRBJ2-7; 7 bases are shared with TRBD2. Germline V gene lookup returns CDR1 SGHDT and CDR2 YYEEEE. The CDR3 totals 15 residues. The V and J ends lost 4 bases and 3 bases, in that order; junction bases with no gene match: 10. The CDR3 bases are TGTGCCAGCAGCACCCCAGGGCGGGAGTACTACGAGCAGTACTTC. Amino acid sequence: CASSTPGREYYEQYF.

This chain uses TRBV18 with TRBJ2-1; 9 positions match TRBD1. The CDR3 loop spans 16 amino acids. Germline lookup yields CDR1 KGHSH and CDR2 LQKENI. The ends lost 4 bases at V and 8 bases at J; junction bases unmatched: 12. Here the CDR3 reads CASSREQGAIWDEQFF. The DNA for the CDR3 is TGTGCCAGCTCACGGGAACAGGGGGCGATTTGGGATGAGCAGTTCTTC.

V gene TRBV2 combines with J gene TRBJ2-7, with 11 bases fitting TRBD1. Germline V gives CDR1 SNHLY, CDR2 FYNNEI. The CDR3 length is 15 residues. V dropped 3 bases and J dropped 4; count of bases not matched to a gene: 5. The CDR3 region is CASSDGTGGVYEQYF. The CDR3 DNA reads as TGTGCCAGCAGTGATGGGACAGGGGGTGTATACGAGCAGTACTTC.

The chain couples TRBV11-2 to TRBJ1-2; D gene unclear. The germline gives CDR1 SGHAT, CDR2 FQNNGV. Trimming stripped 5 bases from V and 3 bases from J, with 22 bases between. The CDR3 loop spans 17 amino acids. The CDR3 DNA reads as TGTGCCAGCAGCCGAGGGCGGGGATTAGGGTTGGACTATGGCTACACCTTC. It is translated as CASSRGRGLGLDYGYTF.

The rearrangement links TRBV20-1 to TRBJ1-2; D remains unclear. The CDR3 totals 11 residues. Looked up from germline, CDR1 is DFQATT and CDR2 is SNEGSKA (reference sequence). Trimming pared 1 base from V and 8 bases from J, leaving 8 bases between. The chain's CDR3 is CSARAGLGYTF. The CDR3 DNA reads as TGCAGTGCTAGAGCTGGACTGGGCTACACCTTC.

The chain combines TRBV28 with TRBJ1-4; possible D gene TRBD1, 5 bases. CDR1 and CDR2 from the germline V gene are MDHEN and SYDVKM. The CDR3 loop spans 17 amino acids. Between the trimmed V and J ends, which lost 1 base and 4 bases, there was a span of 16 bases. The CDR3 coding sequence is TGTGCCAGCAGTTTATTCCAGGCGGCACAGGATAATGAAAAACTGTTTTTT. Protein: CASSLFQAAQDNEKLFF.

This chain uses TRBV19 with TRBJ1-5, with 9 bases lining up with TRBD1. V gave up 6 bases and J gave up 5 bases; unmatched junction bases: 5. The CDR3 is 14 residues long. Germline-derived CDR1 and CDR2 are LNHDA and SQIVND (reference sequence). The DNA for the CDR3 is TGTGCCAGTAGGAGACGACAGGGGGATCAGCCCCAGCATTTT. Protein sequence: CASRRRQGDQPQHF.

This clone was seen just once. V gene TRBV6-5 combines with J gene TRBJ1-2, with D unresolved. V shed 2 bases and J shed 7 bases, with 17 bases lying between them. The CDR3 consists of 15 residues. CDR1 is MNHEY and CDR2 is SVGAGI in the germline V gene. The CDR3 reads CASSYRFDASGGYTF. The CDR3, as DNA: TGTGCCAGCAGTTACCGATTCGACGCCTCGGGTGGCTACACCTTC.